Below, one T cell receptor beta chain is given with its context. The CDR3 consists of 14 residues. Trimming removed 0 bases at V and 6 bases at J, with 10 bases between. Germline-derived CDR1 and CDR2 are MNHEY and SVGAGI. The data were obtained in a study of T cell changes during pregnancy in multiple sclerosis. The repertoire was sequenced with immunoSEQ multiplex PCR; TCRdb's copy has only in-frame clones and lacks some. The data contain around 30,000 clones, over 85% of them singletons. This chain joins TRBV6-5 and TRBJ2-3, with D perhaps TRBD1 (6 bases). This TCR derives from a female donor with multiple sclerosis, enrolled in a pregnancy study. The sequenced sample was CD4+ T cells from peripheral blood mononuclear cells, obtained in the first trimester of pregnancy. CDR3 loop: CASSYSGGWDTQYF. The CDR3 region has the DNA TGTGCCAGCAGTTACTCAGGGGGTTGGGATACGCAGTATTTT.